The TCR beta chain described here comes from a study of cytomegalovirus exposure and HLA in healthy donors. The PCR ran on 60 Vbeta and 13 Jbeta primers. TCRdb's table, derived via immunoSEQ multiplex PCR, lists solely in-frame clones and lacks some. The table lists roughly 110,000 clones, about 75% of them singletons, with 2% to 2.5% in the top ten. Study results and limitations: Previously analyzed data showed that most TCR beta V segments were productive at a frequency of about 87% or about 30%. The study labeled fewer than 200 TCR beta chains cytomegalovirus-associated.

Notes on this clone: Its antigen is not identified.

V trimming: 1 base; J trimming: 0 bases; junction bases outside the gene matches: 9. Germline V gene sequence: CDR1 LGHNA, CDR2 YNFKEQ. This CDR3 has 17 amino acids. Sequences were obtained from PBMCs. This chain links TRBV4-2 with TRBJ2-7; 7 bases map to TRBD1. The TCR comes from a man aged 40-50 years in good health and CMV-seronegative. CDR3 in amino acids: CASSQVEPGGTSYEQYF. In DNA, the CDR3 is TGTGCCAGCAGCCAAGTGGAGCCAGGGGGTACCTCCTACGAGCAGTACTTC.